Each of the 4 T cell receptor beta chains below was sequenced from the same sample in a study of T cell changes during pregnancy in multiple sclerosis. Produced via immunoSEQ multiplex PCR; TCRdb's table is partial and in-frame only. The repertoire holds around 62,000 clones, with roughly nine tenths as singletons. The material was peripheral blood, obtained in the first trimester of pregnancy. All receptors come from a female donor with multiple sclerosis, enrolled in a pregnancy study.

The chain combines TRBV27 with TRBJ2-7, with TRBD1 as a possible D gene (6 bases). V was pared by 4 bases and J by 3 bases, with 13 bases between. The length of the CDR3 is 14 residues. Per germline, CDR1 MNHEY and CDR2 SMNVEV (reference sequence). CDR3 in DNA: TGTGCCAGCAGTTCCGGACAGATTTACTACGAGCAGTACTTC. Translated, it gives CASSSGQIYYEQYF.

V is TRBV9 and J is TRBJ2-5; 8 bases match TRBD2. V was clipped by 3 bases and J by 1 base; unmatched bases: 14. Germline V CDR1 and CDR2: SGDLS, YYNGEE. The CDR3 contains 18 residues. The CDR3 region has the DNA TGTGCCAGCAGCGCCCTCTTGGGCGGGGGGCAGAGCCAAGAGACCCAGTACTTC. Translation gives CASSALLGGGQSQETQYF.

V is TRBV7-8 and J is TRBJ1-4, with D unclear. Trimming stripped 2 bases from V and 7 bases from J, with 11 bases between. The length of the CDR3 is 14 residues. In germline, CDR1 is SGHVS, CDR2 FQNEAQ. This chain's CDR3 is CASSLQAYSEKLFF. The CDR3 bases are TGTGCCAGCAGCTTACAGGCGTATTCTGAAAAACTGTTTTTT. Based on the CDR3 plus reference TRBV7-8 and TRBJ1-4, the full variable domain is GAGVSQSPRYKVAKRGQDVALRCDPISGHVSLFWYQQALGQGPEFLTYFQNEAQLDKSGLPSDRFFAERPEGSVSTLKIQRTQQEDSAVYLCASSLQAYSEKLFFGSGTQLSVL.

The chain uses TRBV5-1 and TRBJ1-2; 7 bases align to TRBD1. The germline V gene has CDR1 SGHRS and CDR2 YFSETQ. The CDR3 length is 15 residues. Trimming cost V 4 bases and J 4 bases; bases outside gene matches: 10. CDR3 sequence: CASSPRDSQPYGYTF. The CDR3 nucleotides read TGCGCCAGCAGCCCCCGGGACAGCCAACCCTATGGCTACACCTTC.